This T cell receptor beta chain was found in a study of cytomegalovirus exposure and HLA in healthy donors. CDR1 is LGHNA and CDR2 is YSLEER in the germline V gene. V lost 0 bases, J lost 8 bases, and 13 bases lay in between. This CDR3 has 14 amino acids. PCR employed 60 Vbeta and 13 Jbeta primers. Clones were sequenced by immunoSEQ multiplex PCR, and TCRdb holds only the in-frame ones, with some missing. The repertoire holds roughly 160,000 clones, with about three quarters as singletons. Only one count was recorded for this clone. Sequencing used PBMCs. The source is a woman aged 45-59 years in good health and CMV-seropositive. The V and J genes are TRBV4-3 and TRBJ1-2, with a possible D match to TRBD1 (6 bases). The CDR3 nucleotides are TGCGCCAGCAGCCAAGATCGAAACCAGGGGGGCTACACCTTC. Translating it yields CASSQDRNQGGYTF.